These 5 T cell receptor beta chains were all obtained from the same sample, sequenced in a study of CD8+CD57+ T cells in acquired aplastic anemia. The template for TCR beta VDJ and CDR3 sequence profiling was genomic DNA. MiXCR, applied by TCRdb to the reads, yields one record per CDR3 protein. The sample holds approximately 380,000 distinct CDR3 sequences; just under 70% are singletons and the top ten take 4%. Sequenced material: sorted CD4+, CD8+, or CD8+CD57+ T cells (not recorded which) from PBMCs. Every receptor here comes from a human donor in good health, serving as a control.

Ten or more counts support this clonotype. The chain recombines TRBV27 with TRBJ1-2, with 8 bases identical to TRBD1. Germline CDR1 MNHEY, CDR2 SMNVEV (reference sequence). V shed 5 bases and J 4 bases; nucleotides not matched to a gene: 6. This CDR3 spans 14 amino acids. The CDR3 spells CASSVRGQAYGYTF. In DNA, the CDR3 is TGTGCCAGCAGTGTCAGGGGGCAGGCCTATGGCTACACCTTC.

The table lists this clonotype with many counts. The chain combines TRBV5-8 with TRBJ1-1; maybe TRBD1 (6 bases). The germline V and J ends were trimmed by 1 base and 5 bases, with 15 bases remaining between them. CDR1 and CDR2 (germline): SGHTS, YDEGEE. The CDR3 is 15 amino acids. The CDR3 is CASSLSTGWSTEAFF. In DNA, the CDR3 is TGTGCCAGCAGCTTGTCTACAGGGTGGTCAACTGAAGCTTTCTTT.

This clonotype has ten or more counts. The genes are TRBV19 and TRBJ1-1; 9 positions agree with TRBD1. V gave up 6 bases and J gave up 0 bases; unmatched junction bases: 5. The germline gives CDR1 LNHDA, CDR2 SQIVND (reference sequence). The CDR3 has 15 residues. CDR3 amino acids: CASRIGQGLNTEAFF. The CDR3 DNA follows: TGTGCCAGTAGGATCGGACAGGGGCTGAACACTGAAGCTTTCTTT.

V and J are TRBV7-3 and TRBJ1-3; D unclear. Trimming left V 5 bases short and J 6 bases short, with 14 bases between. CDR1 SGHTA and CDR2 FQGTGA come from the germline V gene. CDR3 length: 14 residues. CDR3 amino acids: CASSRQPSSNTIYF. The CDR3 DNA follows: TGTGCCAGCAGCCGTCAGCCTTCTTCAAACACCATATATTTT.

The J gene is TRBJ1-3, the V gene TRBV7-2; D gene ambiguous. V shed 4 bases and J shed 16 bases, with 26 bases lying between them. CDR1 and CDR2 (germline): SGHTA, FQGNSA. The CDR3 has 15 residues. CDR3 in amino acids: CASSSVAGYRFGTYF. The CDR3 DNA reads as TGTGCCAGCAGCTCGGTTGCAGGCTACAGATTCGGTACGTATTTT.